This T cell receptor (beta chain) was sequenced during a study of PD-1 blockade in mismatch repair-deficient tumors. The CDR3 runs to 12 residues. V was shortened by 1 base and J by 9 bases, with 7 bases between the two germline ends. The germline V gene has CDR1 SNHLY and CDR2 FYNNEI. This table comes from immunoSEQ multiplex PCR, and its TCRdb copy is limited to in-frame clones, with some not included. The data hold around 39,000 clones, with roughly 88% observed a single time. The material was PBMCs, obtained roughly 39 weeks after starting pembrolizumab. The V and J genes are TRBV2 and TRBJ2-1; possible D gene TRBD2, 5 bases. This clonotype was sampled from an adult with mismatch repair-deficient cancer. The CDR3 sequence is CASSEERGEQFF. In DNA, the CDR3 is TGTGCCAGCAGTGAAGAACGGGGTGAGCAGTTCTTC.